The 2 T cell receptor beta chains presented below share a single source sample, sequenced in a study of blood T cell repertoires in COVID-19. Sequencing was performed with immunoSEQ multiplex PCR; in TCRdb, only in-frame clones are kept and a portion is missing. The table shows 300,000 to 350,000 clones, with about 91% occurring only once. Specimen: PBMCs or T cells enriched from blood (not recorded which). The receptors here all came from a woman aged 18-29 years who had recovered from COVID-19.

The chain carries TRBV11-2 and TRBJ2-1, with TRBD2 matching over 7 bases. Germline V gene sequence: CDR1 SGHAT, CDR2 FQNNGV. The CDR3 is made up of 15 amino acids. After removal of 5 bases from V and 8 bases from J, the junction contained 12 bases not matched to a gene. For the CDR3, the DNA is TGTGCCAGCAGCGTGGCTGGCGGGGGTGGTTATGAGCAGTTCTTC. This sequence encodes CASSVAGGGGYEQFF.

As to this clone: At one of its ends the junction is not consistent with the germline gene, which may arise from a read error. The genes are TRBV27 and TRBJ1-6, with 7 bases identical to TRBD1. CDR1 MNHEY and CDR2 SMNVEV come from the germline V gene (reference sequence). This CDR3 has 17 residues. CDR3 amino acids: CVSSSALRQGSNSPLHF. The CDR3 bases are TGTGTCAGCAGTTCGGCGCTCCGACAGGGAAGTAACTCACCCCTCCACTTT.